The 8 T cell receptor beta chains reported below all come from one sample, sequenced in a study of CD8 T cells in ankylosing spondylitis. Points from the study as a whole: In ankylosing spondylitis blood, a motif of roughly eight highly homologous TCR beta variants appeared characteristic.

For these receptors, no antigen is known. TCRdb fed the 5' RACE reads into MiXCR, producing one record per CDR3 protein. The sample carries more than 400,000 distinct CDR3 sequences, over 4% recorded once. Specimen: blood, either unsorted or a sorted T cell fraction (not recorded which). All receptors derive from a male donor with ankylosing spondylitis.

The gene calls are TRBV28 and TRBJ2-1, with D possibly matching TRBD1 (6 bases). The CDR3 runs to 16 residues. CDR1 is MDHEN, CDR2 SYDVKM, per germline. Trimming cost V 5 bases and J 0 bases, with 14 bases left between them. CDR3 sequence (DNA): TGTGCCAGCAGTCCTGGGGGCACCAGCTCCTACAATGAGCAGTTCTTC. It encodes CASSPGGTSSYNEQFF.

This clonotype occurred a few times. The CDR3: CASSPDRTPNTGELFF. CDR3 DNA: TGTGCCAGCAGCCCGGATCGGACACCGAACACCGGGGAGCTGTTTTTT. The chain employs TRBV4-2 and TRBJ2-2; TRBD1 might be the D (5 bases). Per germline, CDR1 LGHNA and CDR2 YNFKEQ. Trimming left V 4 bases short and J 0 bases short, with 12 bases between. The CDR3 runs 16 residues.

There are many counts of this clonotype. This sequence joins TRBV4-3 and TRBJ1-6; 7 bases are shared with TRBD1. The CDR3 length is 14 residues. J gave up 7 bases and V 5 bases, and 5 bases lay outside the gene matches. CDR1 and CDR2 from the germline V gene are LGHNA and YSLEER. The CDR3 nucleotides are TGCGCCAGCAGCTTCGGACAGGAAAATTCACCCCTCCACTTT. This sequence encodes CASSFGQENSPLHF.

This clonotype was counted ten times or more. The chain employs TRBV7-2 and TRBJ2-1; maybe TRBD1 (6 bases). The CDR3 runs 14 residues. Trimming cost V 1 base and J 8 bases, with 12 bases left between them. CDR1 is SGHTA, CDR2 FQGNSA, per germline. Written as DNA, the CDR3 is TGTGCCAGCAGCTTAGAGAGGACAGACTATGAGCAGTTCTTC. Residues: CASSLERTDYEQFF.

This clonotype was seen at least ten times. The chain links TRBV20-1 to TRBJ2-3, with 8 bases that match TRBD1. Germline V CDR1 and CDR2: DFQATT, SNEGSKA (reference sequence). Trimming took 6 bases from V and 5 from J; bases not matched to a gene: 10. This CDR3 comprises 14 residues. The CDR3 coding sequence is TGCAGTGCGAGCAGGGGGCCGAGGCGAGATACGCAGTATTTT. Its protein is CSASRGPRRDTQYF.

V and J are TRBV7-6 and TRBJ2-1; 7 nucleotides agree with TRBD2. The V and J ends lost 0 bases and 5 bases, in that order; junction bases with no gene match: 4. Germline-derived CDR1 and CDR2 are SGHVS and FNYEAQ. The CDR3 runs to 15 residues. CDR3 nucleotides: TGTGCCAGCAGCTTAGCGGGAGGGCGCGACAATGAGCAGTTCTTC. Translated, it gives CASSLAGGRDNEQFF.

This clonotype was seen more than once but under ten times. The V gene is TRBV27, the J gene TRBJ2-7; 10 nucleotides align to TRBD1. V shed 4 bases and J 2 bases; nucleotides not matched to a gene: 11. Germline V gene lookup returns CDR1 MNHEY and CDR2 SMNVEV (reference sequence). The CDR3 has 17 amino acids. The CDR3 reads CASSSSEGGTGAYEQYF. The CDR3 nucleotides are TGTGCCAGCAGTTCATCGGAGGGTGGGACAGGGGCCTACGAGCAGTACTTC.

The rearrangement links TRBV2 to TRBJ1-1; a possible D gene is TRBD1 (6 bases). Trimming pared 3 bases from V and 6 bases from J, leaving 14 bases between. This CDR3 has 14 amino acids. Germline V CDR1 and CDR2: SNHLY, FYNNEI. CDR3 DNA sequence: TGTGCCAGCAGTGAGGGGGGCGCGGGACCTGAAGCTTTCTTT. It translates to CASSEGGAGPEAFF. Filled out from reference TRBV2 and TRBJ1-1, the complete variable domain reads EPEVTQTPSHQVTQMGQEVILRCVPISNHLYFYWYRQILGQKVEFLVSFYNNEISEKSEIFDDQFSVERPDGSNFTLKIRSTKLEDSAMYFCASSEGGAGPEAFFGQGTRLTVV.